This T cell receptor beta chain came from a study of blood T cell repertoires in COVID-19 (dated by TCRdb to 2019 to 2021). Turning to the overall study: Collaborator samples came from the United States, Italy and Spain and covered acute and convalescent phases of COVID-19. Where available, HLA class I and class II types were obtained from metadata supplied by the sample provider rather than from assay-based typing. Samples were obtained from the ongoing ImmuneRACE study (first 160 participants) and from some 1,200 subjects provided by 6 global collaborators. Sample metadata almost always included a de-identified subject ID, COVID-19 status, age in years and sex. Subjects who had been exposed to COVID-19, were actively infected with it, or had recovered from it provided the deeply sampled blood TCRbeta repertoires that made up the dataset. The repertoires were released in a freely available public database intended as a resource for research on the immune response to SARS-CoV-2. The material from the prospective study consisted of cDNA or gDNA derived from T cells, B-cell-depleted T cells, or PBMCs. General study outcomes and caveats: Clinical and demographic metadata were provided uncurated, with the amount varying by source and participant.

One collaborating source in Seattle enrolled patients while the patients were actively infected and followed the patients over time throughout the course of disease. The collaborating institutions used their own protocols to collect whole blood in K2EDTA tubes. For TCRbeta analysis, collaborator samples were shipped as frozen whole blood, as isolated PBMCs, or as DNA extracted from either sample type. The immunoSEQ Assay, a bias-controlled multiplex PCR, was used to amplify TCRbeta CDR3 regions from genomic DNA. Under the source paper's analysis protocol: The number of nucleated cells in each sample was estimated from the amplification of reference gene primers within the assay. To quantify the absolute abundance of each unique TCRbeta CDR3 rearrangement, sequence reads were collapsed and filtered. For each sample, productive Simpson clonality was calculated by taking the square root of Simpson's diversity index across productive rearrangements. Here the immuneACCESS table is served through TCRdb, limited to in-frame sequences with V and J called. Missing clones are a known gap in these copies; in checked studies unresolved V genes cover under half, and the rest lacks a known reason. D and trimming come from the DNA, and the V and J calls and clone size come from that table. The sample table records 100,000 to 150,000 clones; roughly 85% of these occur just once. 3.2% of the sample goes to the ten largest clones.

Note on this clone: It has no known antigen specificity. No base-level quality is on record; no much larger clone is a single base apart.

The germline V gene (reference sequence) yields LNHDA for CDR1 and SQIVND for CDR2. Trimming at the junction amounts to 4 bases on V and 1 base on J, and the germline ends lie 7 bases apart. Measured from the cysteine to the phenylalanine, the CDR3 is 13 residues long. The CDR3 DNA has 39 bases and is translated from base 1. This receptor was identified in an elderly woman with COVID-19, enrolled during active disease. The rearranged segments are TRBV19 and TRBJ1-1; the D gene is perhaps TRBD1, from 5 matching bases. The specimen was peripheral blood. The nucleotides read TGTGCCAGTAGTACCGACAGGAACACTGAAGCTTTCTTT. Translated, this gives CASSTDRNTEAFF. Where the CDR3 stops, the reference TRBV19 and TRBJ1-1 genes take over; the full variable domain is DGGITQSPKYLFRKEGQNVTLSCEQNLNHDAMYWYRQDPGQGLRLIYYSQIVNDFQKGDIAEGYSVSREKKESFPLTVTSAQKNPTAFYLCASSTDRNTEAFFGQGTRLTVV.